The 19 T cell receptor beta chains presented below share a single source sample, sequenced in a study of cytomegalovirus exposure and HLA in healthy donors. It was with 60 Vbeta and 13 Jbeta primers that the PCR ran. The protocol was immunoSEQ multiplex PCR, while the TCRdb copy is restricted to in-frame clones and leaves out a portion. Among about 200,000 clones listed, 80% to 85% were seen once. The specimen sequenced was PBMCs. These receptors came from a boy aged 2 to 9 in good health and CMV-seronegative.

The chain combines TRBV10-3 with TRBJ2-5, with D tentatively TRBD2 (5 bases). The J call may be faulty, since TRBJ2-7 better matches the DNA end. The CDR3 runs 13 residues. Germline V gene data show CDR1 as ENHRY and CDR2 as SYGVKD. The CDR3 DNA is TGTGCCATCAAGGACTCGCGCCCCTACGAGCAGTACTTC. Translating it yields CAIKDSRPYEQYF.

The CDR3 nucleotides read TGTGCCAGCAGCTTAGTGAGCGGTGGGGAGCAGTACTTC. Translating gives CASSLVSGGEQYF. The chain combines TRBV7-9 with TRBJ2-7; D possibly corresponds to TRBD2 (5 bases). With 1 base removed from V and 7 bases from J, the gap between germline ends came to 11 bases. The V gene's germline CDR1 is SEHNR and CDR2 FQNEAQ (reference sequence). The CDR3 is 13 amino acids. The full variable domain, in which reference TRBV7-9 and TRBJ2-7 provide the parts outside the CDR3, is DTGVSQNPRHKITKRGQNVTFRCDPISEHNRLYWYRQTLGQGPEFLTYFQNEAQLEKSRLLSDRFSAERPKGSFSTLEIQRTEQGDSAMYLCASSLVSGGEQYFGPGTRLTVT.

This CDR3 is CASSGQGNTIYF. The CDR3 DNA is TGTGCCAGCAGTGGCCAGGGAAACACCATATATTTT. The rearrangement joins TRBV2 to TRBJ1-3; D ambiguous. CDR1 and CDR2 from the germline V gene are SNHLY and FYNNEI. V dropped 4 bases and J dropped 4 bases, with 5 bases sitting between them. The CDR3 consists of 12 residues.

This clone has just a few counts. The rearrangement joins TRBV10-3 to TRBJ1-1, with a possible D match to TRBD1 (6 bases). Trimming removed 5 bases at V and 0 bases at J, with 10 bases between. Germline CDR1 is ENHRY and CDR2 is SYGVKD. The CDR3 is 14 amino acids. CDR3 in DNA: TGTGCCATCAGTTCACAGGGCCTGAACACTGAAGCTTTCTTT. Encoded protein: CAISSQGLNTEAFF.

This sequence joins TRBV19 and TRBJ2-7, with 8 bases that match TRBD1. The J segment lost 2 bases and the V segment lost 8 bases, leaving 11 bases of the junction unmatched. The germline V gene encodes CDR1 LNHDA and CDR2 SQIVND (reference sequence). This CDR3 region has 15 residues. CDR3 residues: CASGWRQGSTYEQYF. CDR3 nucleotides: TGTGCCAGTGGATGGAGACAGGGGAGCACCTACGAGCAGTACTTC. Variable domain in full (rest from reference TRBV19 and TRBJ2-7): DGGITQSPKYLFRKEGQNVTLSCEQNLNHDAMYWYRQDPGQGLRLIYYSQIVNDFQKGDIAEGYSVSREKKESFPLTVTSAQKNPTAFYLCASGWRQGSTYEQYFGPGTRLTVT.

This clone was seen more than once but under ten times. V gene TRBV5-1 combines with J gene TRBJ1-1; TRBD1 is a possible D gene (5 bases). The V and J ends lost 2 bases and 7 bases respectively, with 12 bases between them. The germline V gene encodes CDR1 SGHRS and CDR2 YFSETQ. CDR3 size: 13 residues. The CDR3 sequence is CASSFFGADEAFF. The CDR3 DNA reads as TGCGCCAGCAGCTTTTTTGGGGCTGATGAAGCTTTCTTT.

The J gene is TRBJ2-1, the V gene TRBV7-9; TRBD2 aligns across 13 bases. Trimming at V came to 1 base and at J to 9 bases, leaving 9 bases not matched to a gene. The germline V gene encodes CDR1 SEHNR and CDR2 FQNEAQ (reference sequence). This CDR3 is built from 17 residues. In DNA form, the CDR3 reads TGTGCCAGCAGCTTAGGCGGGACTAGCGGGGCTGGGGGTGAGCAGTTCTTC. Its protein product is CASSLGGTSGAGGEQFF.

The chain links TRBV7-2 to TRBJ1-6; D is unresolved. Germline-derived CDR1 and CDR2 are SGHTA and FQGNSA. Deletions cut 4 bases from V and 2 bases from J, with 12 bases between. CDR3 length: 16 amino acids. The CDR3 DNA sequence: TGTGCCAGCAGCTACGGAGGCCCTCCCTATAATTCACCCCTCCACTTT. It codes for CASSYGGPPYNSPLHF.

The chain joins TRBV11-2 to TRBJ2-2; TRBD2 matches 7 bases. The CDR3 contains 16 residues. Trimming removed 3 bases from V and 4 bases from J; junction bases left unmatched: 8. CDR1 SGHAT and CDR2 FQNNGV come from the germline V gene. The CDR3 sequence: CASSFARGRGTGELFF. Here the CDR3 DNA reads TGTGCCAGCAGCTTCGCCAGAGGGAGGGGCACCGGGGAGCTGTTTTTT.

The genes are TRBV5-6 and TRBJ2-1, with 7 bases fitting TRBD2. Germline V gene sequence: CDR1 SGHDT, CDR2 YYEEEE. V trimming: 1 base; J trimming: 4 bases; junction bases outside the gene matches: 5. The CDR3 loop spans 15 amino acids. The CDR3 DNA is TGTGCCAGCAGCTTGTTGGCTAGCGGATACAATGAGCAGTTCTTC. Translated: CASSLLASGYNEQFF.

The rearrangement joins TRBV19 to TRBJ2-3, with a tentative D call TRBD2 (6 bases). The length of the CDR3 is 16 residues. CDR1 is LNHDA and CDR2 is SQIVND in the germline V gene (reference sequence). Trimming cost V 5 bases and J 0 bases, with 15 bases left between them. DNA of the CDR3: TGTGCCAGTAGTGCCCTCACTAGCTCCAGCACAGATACGCAGTATTTT. Protein: CASSALTSSSTDTQYF.

The chain couples TRBV5-1 to TRBJ2-7, with D possibly TRBD2 on 6 matching bases. This CDR3 region has 15 residues. Between the trimmed V and J ends, which lost 4 bases and 8 bases, there was a span of 22 bases. Germline assignment: CDR1 SGHRS and CDR2 YFSETQ. In nucleotides, the CDR3 is TGCGCCAGCAGCGTATCCGGGACTCGGCCGCTTCAGCAGTACTTC. Translating gives CASSVSGTRPLQQYF.

The rearrangement joins TRBV30 to TRBJ1-2, with D maybe TRBD1 (5 bases). Trimming took 3 bases from V and 2 from J, leaving 16 bases between them. This CDR3 has 15 residues. Looked up from germline, CDR1 is GTSNPN and CDR2 is SVGIG (reference sequence). The CDR3 loop is CAWSVGGSRNYGYTF. CDR3 in DNA: TGTGCCTGGAGCGTGGGGGGGTCAAGAAACTATGGCTACACCTTC.

The rearrangement uses TRBV25-1 and TRBJ2-3, with a tentative D call TRBD1 (6 bases). Germline V lookup: CDR1 MGHDK, CDR2 SYGVNS. V was trimmed by 5 bases and J by 1 base, leaving 19 bases between them. The length of the CDR3 is 17 residues. CDR3 loop: CASSHKGRHRGTDTQYF. The CDR3 bases are TGTGCCAGCAGTCACAAAGGACGACACAGGGGCACAGATACGCAGTATTTT.

This chain connects TRBV9 to TRBJ2-5; D is ambiguous. V was trimmed by 4 bases and J by 7 bases, leaving 11 bases between them. Germline lookup yields CDR1 SGDLS and CDR2 YYNGEE. The CDR3 extends over 12 amino acids. The CDR3 DNA follows: TGTGCCAGCAGCCGTCCCGGTGGGACCCAGTACTTC. This translates into CASSRPGGTQYF. Combining the CDR3 with reference TRBV9 and TRBJ2-5 gives the whole variable domain DSGVTQTPKHLITATGQRVTLRCSPRSGDLSVYWYQQSLDQGLQFLIQYYNGEERAKGNILERFSAQQFPDLHSELNLSSLELGDSALYFCASSRPGGTQYFGPGTRLLVL.

This rearrangement joins TRBV30 to TRBJ2-3, with 13 bases fitting TRBD2. The CDR3 loop spans 18 amino acids. The ends lost 3 bases at V and 4 bases at J; junction bases unmatched: 13. CDR1 and CDR2 (germline): GTSNPN, SVGIG (reference sequence). The DNA of the CDR3 is TGTGCCTGGAGCCAACCGGGACTAGCGGGAAGCGGGCCAGATACGCAGTATTTT. The encoded protein is CAWSQPGLAGSGPDTQYF.

The chain joins TRBV5-1 to TRBJ1-4; D gene uncertain. This CDR3 is 15 amino acids long. In germline, CDR1 is SGHRS, CDR2 YFSETQ. Trimming pared 0 bases from V and 0 bases from J, leaving 6 bases between. CDR3 nucleotide sequence: TGCGCCAGCAGCTTGGCGTCCGCAACTAATGAAAAACTGTTTTTT. It is translated as CASSLASATNEKLFF.

The gene calls are TRBV5-6 and TRBJ2-1, with TRBD2 as a possible D gene (6 bases). There are 19 residues in the CDR3. With 2 bases removed from V and 4 bases from J, the gap between germline ends came to 25 bases. CDR1 and CDR2 from the germline V gene are SGHDT and YYEEEE. The CDR3 sequence is CASSLRAGSDQRAYNEQFF. The CDR3 coding sequence is TGTGCCAGCAGCTTACGGGCAGGGTCGGACCAGCGGGCGTACAATGAGCAGTTCTTC.

V is TRBV7-8 and J is TRBJ2-7, with 10 bases identical to TRBD2. With V trimmed by 0 bases and J by 3 bases, 8 bases remained unmatched. The germline CDR1 and CDR2 sequences are SGHVS and FQNEAQ. The CDR3 spans 17 residues. The CDR3 sequence: CASSLAQASGSYYEQYF. Here the CDR3 DNA reads TGTGCCAGCAGCTTAGCGCAGGCTAGCGGGAGCTACTACGAGCAGTACTTC.